This T cell receptor beta chain was found in a study of monozygotic twins with inflammatory bowel disease (dated by TCRdb to the late 2010s). A note on the overall study: In total, approximately 28 monozygotic twin pairs made up the full study: 19 Danish pairs, all IBD-discordant, plus nine German pairs, of which four were IBD-concordant and five were IBD-discordant. The search for disease-associated traits relied mainly on comparing IBD patients with their genetically identical healthy co-twins within discordant pairs. Each individual had, on average, about 151 000 unique TCRalpha sequences and 181 000 unique TCRbeta sequences available for analysis.

Points on this clonotype: Its antigen remains unidentified.

The library was built by means of 5' RACE. For each TCR library, around 3,500 ng of total RNA was used. For each sample, cDNA synthesis was carried out in eight separate reactions using SMARTScribe reverse transcriptase. During cDNA synthesis, template switching introduced unique molecular identifiers that contained a 6-nucleotide sample barcode. Amplification of TCRalpha and TCRbeta cDNA involved two nested PCRs of about 15 and 9 cycles, and each PCR was followed by bead purification. Before amplification, the cDNA was both treated with uracil DNA-glycosylase and purified with the QIAquick PCR purification kit. The second PCR added Illumina TruSeq-compatible adapters along with sample-specific barcodes. Library quality and concentration were assessed using TapeStation and Qubit, and 5 to 6 ng of each library was pooled. Sequencing of pooled libraries was carried out on an Illumina HiSeq2500 single-index Rapid Run using 2 x 100 bp reads and custom sequencing primers. On the study's bioinformatics: PCR and sequencing errors were corrected by UMI-based consensus assembly using MiGEC version 1.2.6. V(D)J alignment, clonotype assembly and CDR3 extraction were performed with MiXCR version 2.1.1. To normalise gene usage, clonotype sharing and MAIT/NKT TCR abundance, the top 1000, 10 000 and 20 000 clonotypes in each sample were analysed. After downsampling to 27 000 UMIs, diversity was calculated as the inverse Simpson index using the vegan R package. Statistical testing used paired Mann-Whitney U tests on the discordant twin pairs and applied Benjamini-Hochberg correction for multiple testing. The reads, reprocessed by TCRdb, yield one row per CDR3 protein sequence and no DNA. Here the V and J calls rest on TCRdb's processing, not on the authors' analysis. The sample table includes some 170,000 distinct CDR3 sequences. The biggest ten clones account for under 3.5% of the sample.

From the cysteine up to the phenylalanine, the CDR3 has a length of 13 residues. No DNA is given. Via the germline V gene (reference sequence), CDR1 is DFQATT and CDR2 SNEGSKA. From each donor, an approximately 2.4 ml peripheral blood sample was drawn into PAXgene tubes and stored at -80 degrees C. Without any T cell sorting, total RNA was extracted from whole blood using the PAXgene blood miRNA kit on an automated QIAcube. Peripheral blood from monozygotic twin pairs who were concordant or discordant for inflammatory bowel disease underwent deep TCRalpha and TCRbeta repertoire profiling using unique molecular barcoding. For every twin pair, smoking habits were documented, and each individual was categorised as a current, former or never smoker. General study outcomes and caveats: Repertoire similarity did not differ between concordant and discordant twins, which could be due to limited statistical power. TCRbeta repertoire diversity, by inverse Simpson index, was decreased in IBD patients compared with their healthy co-twins. Because patients were on differing immunosuppressive treatments, the repertoires may have picked up extra background noise and inter-individual variability. Distinction between different T cell subtypes could not be achieved in the analysis. IBD patients shared fewer clonotypes with other individuals than healthy twins did, most markedly in patients showing signs of disease activity. The results gave no support for a single strong signal or clonotype linked to IBD.

The TCR was taken from a human donor with ulcerative colitis or Crohn's disease, or a healthy co-twin of an affected twin (not recorded which). The sequenced material came from blood. The chain is encoded by TRBV20-1 joined to TRBJ2-1; there is no DNA to check the TCRdb D call of TRBD2. The CDR3 region: CSLASGIWNEQFF.